This T cell receptor beta chain was identified in a study of post-analysis software for immune sequencing data. Unique molecular identifiers featured in each of the TCR beta cDNA libraries. From around 0.96 to 9.9 million T cells, around 500,000 cDNA molecules were obtained. Using its own MiXCR run on the PCR reads, TCRdb lists one record per CDR3 protein. The sample yields 180,000 or so distinct CDR3 sequences, approximately 30% seen once. Looked up from germline, CDR1 is LNHNV and CDR2 is YYDKDF (reference sequence). V lost 0 bases and J lost 6, with 9 bases in between. The length of the CDR3 is 15 residues. This clonotype was seen ten or more times. The antigen is unknown. Findings and limits, study-wide: TRBV segments more frequent in patients than in controls numbered roughly 5 and included TRBV5-6, TRBV5-1 and TRBV20-1. Normalized Chao1 diversity was significantly lower in multiple sclerosis patients than in controls.

The source is a girl under 18 with multiple sclerosis. The source material was blood. The chain carries TRBV15 and TRBJ1-6; D remains unclear. The CDR3 region has the DNA TGTGCCACCAGCAGAGATGTAGGCTTTAATTCACCCCTCCACTTT. Protein sequence: CATSRDVGFNSPLHF. Looking up the rest from reference TRBV15 and TRBJ1-6 gives the full variable domain: DAMVIQNPRYQVTQFGKPVTLSCSQTLNHNVMYWYQQKSSQAPKLLFHYYDKDFNNEADTPDNFQSRRPNTSFCFLDIRSPGLGDTAMYLCATSRDVGFNSPLHFGNGTRLTVT.